This passage covers 22 T cell receptor beta chains from one sample sequenced in a study of OX40 agonist ivuxolimab in advanced cancers. The assay was immunoSEQ multiplex PCR, and TCRdb's table has in-frame clones only and misses some. Of some 100,000 clones listed, less than 90% are singletons. The input for sequencing was CD4+ or CD8+ T cells sorted from blood, taken in a trial of the OX40 agonist ivuxolimab. The source is an adult with an advanced solid tumor such as melanoma, head and neck, liver or kidney cancer.

The CDR3 reads CASMGQSRGGYTF. The DNA of the CDR3 is TGTGCCAGTATGGGGCAATCAAGGGGTGGCTACACCTTC. The rearrangement uses TRBV19 and TRBJ1-2, with D possibly being TRBD1 (5 bases). This CDR3 is built from 13 residues. V gave up 7 bases and J gave up 7 bases, with 16 bases separating them. Germline assignment: CDR1 LNHDA and CDR2 SQIVND (reference sequence).

V gene TRBV18 combines with J gene TRBJ2-5; 7 nucleotides line up with TRBD1. The CDR3 contains 15 residues. The V gene's germline CDR1 is KGHSH and CDR2 LQKENI. V was clipped by 3 bases and J by 2 bases; unmatched bases: 6. Here the CDR3 reads CASSPNPGQQETQYF. CDR3 nucleotide sequence: TGTGCCAGCTCACCTAATCCGGGACAGCAAGAGACCCAGTACTTC.

The chain couples TRBV30 to TRBJ2-3; either TRBD1 or TRBD2 may supply D (6 bases each). The CDR3 loop spans 14 amino acids. The V gene's germline CDR1 is GTSNPN and CDR2 SVGIG (reference sequence). The V end lost 1 base, the J end lost 4 bases, and 12 bases lay between the germline ends. As DNA, the CDR3 is TGTGCCTGGAGTGAGGGGGGCTCGGCAGATACGCAGTATTTT. Residues: CAWSEGGSADTQYF.

The chain is built from TRBV6-1 and TRBJ1-1, with D maybe TRBD1 (5 bases). Trimming shortened V by 5 bases and J by 3 bases, and 10 bases separated the two germline ends. Looked up from germline, CDR1 is MNHNS and CDR2 is SASEGT. The CDR3 is 13 residues long. In DNA form, the CDR3 reads TGTGCCAGCAGTCCTTCGGGGGACACTGAAGCTTTCTTT. Protein product: CASSPSGDTEAFF.

The chain uses TRBV2 and TRBJ2-4; D not certain. Germline V gives CDR1 SNHLY, CDR2 FYNNEI. This CDR3 contains 15 residues. Trimming shortened V by 7 bases and J by 6 bases, and 19 bases separated the two germline ends. Here the CDR3 reads CASTLNLLVGNIQYF. The CDR3 DNA sequence: TGTGCCAGCACCCTGAACTTACTCGTCGGAAACATTCAGTACTTC.

The chain recombines TRBV5-6 with TRBJ2-5, with 11 bases that match TRBD2. Germline V lookup: CDR1 SGHDT, CDR2 YYEEEE. Trimming at V came to 4 bases and at J to 6 bases, leaving 17 bases not matched to a gene. The CDR3 spans 18 residues. The CDR3 is CASSGPTSGSTVGKTQYF. CDR3 sequence (DNA): TGTGCCAGCAGCGGCCCTACTAGCGGGAGTACGGTAGGGAAGACCCAGTACTTC.

The chain is built from TRBV2 and TRBJ1-2; D unclear. With 0 bases removed from V and 7 bases from J, the gap between germline ends came to 9 bases. The CDR3 is 13 residues long. The germline V gene has CDR1 SNHLY and CDR2 FYNNEI. The DNA for the CDR3 is TGTGCCAGCAGTGAAGCCTGGGCGGCTGGCTACACCTTC. Residues: CASSEAWAAGYTF.

The chain links TRBV10-3 to TRBJ2-5; D is uncertain. Germline loops: CDR1 ENHRY, CDR2 SYGVKD. The CDR3 length is 13 residues. The V end lost 7 bases, the J end lost 1 base, and 10 bases lay between the germline ends. The CDR3 coding sequence is TGTGCCATCACTCCGGATGGCCAAGAGACCCAGTACTTC. Translating it yields CAITPDGQETQYF.

This chain connects TRBV14 to TRBJ2-7; 12 bases agree with TRBD2. Germline loops: CDR1 SGHDN, CDR2 FVKESK. The V and J ends lost 5 bases and 6 bases, in that order; junction bases with no gene match: 8. The CDR3 is 15 residues long. The CDR3 loop is CASSLRLAGAGEQYF. The DNA of the CDR3 is TGTGCCAGCAGCTTAAGACTAGCGGGAGCGGGCGAGCAGTACTTC.

J is TRBJ2-3 and V is TRBV11-2, with 12 bases identical to TRBD2. The CDR3 consists of 16 residues. CDR1 and CDR2 (germline): SGHAT, FQNNGV. Losses at the gene ends were 5 bases for V and 4 bases for J; bases not matched to a gene: 7. CDR3 nucleotides: TGTGCCAGCAGCCCCTCTAGCGGGAGGGCCCCAGATACGCAGTATTTT. Translation gives CASSPSSGRAPDTQYF.

The V gene is TRBV12-5, the J gene TRBJ2-5; TRBD1 or TRBD2 may be the D gene (5 bases each). Trimming left V 7 bases short and J 5 bases short, with 14 bases between. In germline, CDR1 is LGHNT, CDR2 FRNRAP. There are 13 residues in the CDR3. The DNA of the CDR3 is TGTGCTAGTGCCTTAGAGGGGTTGGAGACCCAGTACTTC. It codes for CASALEGLETQYF.

This rearrangement joins TRBV30 to TRBJ1-4; unclear D gene. This CDR3 is built from 15 residues. CDR1 GTSNPN and CDR2 SVGIG come from the germline V gene (reference sequence). The ends were cut back, 2 bases at V and 8 bases at J, with 18 bases in the middle. The CDR3 is CAWSPSGSLREKLFF. The DNA of the CDR3 is TGTGCCTGGAGTCCATCTGGGAGTCTGAGGGAAAAACTGTTTTTT.

V and J are TRBV30 and TRBJ1-3; D is possibly TRBD1 (5 bases). From germline, CDR1 is GTSNPN and CDR2 SVGIG (reference sequence). The CDR3 contains 13 residues. V lost 1 base, J lost 2 bases, and 6 bases lay in between. The chain's CDR3 is CAWSEGPGNTIYF. The CDR3 coding sequence is TGTGCCTGGAGTGAGGGGCCTGGAAACACCATATATTTT. The variable domain in full, with the rest retrieved from reference TRBV30 and TRBJ1-3, is SQTIHQWPATLVQPVGSPLSLECTVEGTSNPNLYWYRQAAGRGLQLLFYSVGIGQISSEVPQNLSASRPQDRQFILSSKKLLLSDSGFYLCAWSEGPGNTIYFGEGSWLTVV.

The V gene is TRBV5-5, the J gene TRBJ2-5; unclear D gene. V was trimmed by 1 base and J by 1 base, leaving 8 bases between them. Germline CDR1 and CDR2: SGHKS and YYEKEE (reference sequence). The CDR3 is 14 residues long. The CDR3, as DNA: TGTGCCAGCAGCTTGAGGCAGGTCCAAGAGACCCAGTACTTC. It translates to CASSLRQVQETQYF.

CDR3 nucleotide sequence: TGCGCCAGCAGCGGGGGACTAGCGGGAGCGGAGACCCAGTACTTC. Its protein product is CASSGGLAGAETQYF. The chain recombines TRBV5-1 with TRBJ2-5; 14 nucleotides line up with TRBD2. The CDR3 runs to 15 residues. The V gene end was trimmed by 4 bases and the J gene end by 5 bases; junction bases not matched to a gene: 4. Germline V gene lookup returns CDR1 SGHRS and CDR2 YFSETQ.

CDR3 sequence (DNA): TGTGCCAGCAGCCCGGGACTAGCGGGAGTGGATACGCAGTATTTT. It is translated as CASSPGLAGVDTQYF. The chain employs TRBV7-9 and TRBJ2-3; 14 nucleotides line up with TRBD2. The V segment lost 5 bases and the J segment 6 bases; nucleotides outside the gene matches: 4. Germline V gives CDR1 SEHNR, CDR2 FQNEAQ (reference sequence). The CDR3 totals 15 residues.

This clone was found a few times. The rearrangement joins TRBV5-1 to TRBJ1-4; D might be TRBD1 (5 bases). The germline CDR1 and CDR2 sequences are SGHRS and YFSETQ. Between the trimmed V and J ends, which lost 0 bases and 7 bases, there was a span of 13 bases. The CDR3 covers 15 residues. The CDR3 protein is CASSLASRVGEKLFF. In DNA, the CDR3 is TGCGCCAGCAGCTTGGCATCCAGGGTGGGTGAAAAACTGTTTTTT.

The chain combines TRBV28 with TRBJ1-5; the D is unclear. The germline V and J ends were trimmed by 2 bases and 2 bases, with 10 bases remaining between them. Germline V gives CDR1 MDHEN, CDR2 SYDVKM. This CDR3 spans 15 amino acids. The CDR3 coding sequence is TGTGCCAGCAGTTTACGCGGGCCTGGCAATCAGCCCCAGCATTTT. The encoded protein is CASSLRGPGNQPQHF.

V gene TRBV6-1 combines with J gene TRBJ2-7, with 7 bases identical to TRBD1. With 2 bases clipped from V and 2 bases from J, the junction kept 6 bases outside the gene matches. The CDR3 spans 15 residues. Germline-derived CDR1 and CDR2 are MNHNS and SASEGT. CDR3 protein: CASSEFPTGTYEQYV. The CDR3 DNA reads as TGTGCCAGCAGTGAATTCCCGACAGGGACCTACGAGCAGTACGTC.

The chain employs TRBV7-2 and TRBJ2-3; D is uncertain. Trimming took 6 bases from V and 3 from J, leaving 7 bases between them. The CDR3 runs 12 residues. Germline V CDR1 and CDR2: SGHTA, FQGNSA. In DNA, the CDR3 is TGTGCCAGCAGACTGACTACAGATACGCAGTATTTT. It codes for CASRLTTDTQYF.

The J gene is TRBJ2-1, the V gene TRBV28; D is unresolved. The CDR3 totals 13 residues. Germline-derived CDR1 and CDR2 are MDHEN and SYDVKM. Trimming shortened V by 3 bases and J by 4 bases, and 7 bases separated the two germline ends. DNA of the CDR3: TGTGCCAGCAGTTTGGGGTCGTACAATGAGCAGTTCTTC. Translated, it gives CASSLGSYNEQFF.

The chain carries TRBV5-1 and TRBJ1-1; D might be TRBD1 (5 bases). Germline loops: CDR1 SGHRS, CDR2 YFSETQ. V lost 6 bases and J 1 base, leaving 22 bases between the germline ends. The CDR3 is 17 amino acids. The CDR3 region has the DNA TGCGCCAGCAACCCTTCGACTGGGGGTGGGCCGAACACTGAAGCTTTCTTT. This codes for CASNPSTGGGPNTEAFF.